This TCR beta chain came from a study of T-cell reconstitution after alpha-beta-depleted transplantation in children. Study findings and constraints: Several hundred rapidly expanded clones from non-depleted graft cells reportedly supplied alpha-beta T cells about two months post-transplant. Newly generated T cells supplied most T-cell counts and diversity one year post-transplant. Several patients had high TCRbeta diversity at day 60; it came from surviving recipient T cells and thymic progenitors.

It was with unique molecular identifiers that the TCRbeta library was prepared. MiXCR, run by TCRdb on the PCR reads, gives a single entry per CDR3 protein. The table has approximately 400,000 distinct CDR3 sequences, about 16% seen once. This clonotype turned up a few times. The antigen remains undetermined. The receptor comes from a boy under two years old who had a stem cell transplant for Wiskott-Aldrich syndrome, so the T cells may come from the graft donor. The material was PBMCs, mostly from graft donor cells, obtained 360 days after TCRalphabeta/CD19-depleted stem cell transplant.

CDR3 sequence: CASSLGPRQPIRSYEQYF. CDR3 sequence (DNA): TGTGCCAGCAGCTTAGGTCCTCGGCAGCCGATAAGAAGCTACGAGCAGTACTTC. The chain has TRBV7-8 and TRBJ2-7; D is unclear. CDR3 length: 18 amino acids. The V end was cut by 1 base, the J end by 3 bases, with 22 bases between. Germline values: CDR1 SGHVS, CDR2 FQNEAQ.